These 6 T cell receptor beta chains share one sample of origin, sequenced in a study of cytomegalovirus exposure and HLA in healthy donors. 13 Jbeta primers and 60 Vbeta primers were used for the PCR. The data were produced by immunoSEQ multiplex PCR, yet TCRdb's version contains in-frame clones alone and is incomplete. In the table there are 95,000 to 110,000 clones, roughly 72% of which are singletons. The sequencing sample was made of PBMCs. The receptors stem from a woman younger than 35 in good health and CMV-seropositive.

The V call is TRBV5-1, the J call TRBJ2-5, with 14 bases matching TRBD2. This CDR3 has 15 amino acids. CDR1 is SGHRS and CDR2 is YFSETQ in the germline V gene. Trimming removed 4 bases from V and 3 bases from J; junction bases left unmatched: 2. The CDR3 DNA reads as TGCGCCAGCAGCAAGGGACTAGCGGGAGAAGAGACCCAGTACTTC. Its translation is CASSKGLAGEETQYF. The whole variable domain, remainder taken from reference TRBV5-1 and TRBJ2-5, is KAGVTQTPRYLIKTRGQQVTLSCSPISGHRSVSWYQQTPGQGLQFLFEYFSETQRNKGNFPGRFSGRQFSNSRSEMNVSTLELGDSALYLCASSKGLAGEETQYFGPGTRLLVL.

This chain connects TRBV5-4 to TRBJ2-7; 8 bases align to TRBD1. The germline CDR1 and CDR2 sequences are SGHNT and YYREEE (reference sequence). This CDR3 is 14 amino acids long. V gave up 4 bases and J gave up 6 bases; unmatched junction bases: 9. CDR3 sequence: CASSKGQATGEQYF. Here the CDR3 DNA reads TGTGCCAGCAGCAAGGGACAGGCCACTGGCGAGCAGTACTTC.

The CDR3 sequence: CASSSGQGPIQYF. DNA for the CDR3: TGTGCCAGCAGTTCCGGACAGGGTCCAATTCAGTACTTC. The chain couples TRBV6-1 to TRBJ2-4; 8 nucleotides line up with TRBD1. The CDR3 is 13 amino acids. Germline CDR1 MNHNS, CDR2 SASEGT. With 5 bases clipped from V and 10 bases from J, the junction kept 7 bases outside the gene matches.

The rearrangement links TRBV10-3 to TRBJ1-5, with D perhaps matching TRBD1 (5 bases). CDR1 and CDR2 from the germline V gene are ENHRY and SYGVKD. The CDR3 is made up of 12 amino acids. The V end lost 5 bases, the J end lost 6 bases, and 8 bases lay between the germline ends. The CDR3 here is CAISQGVQPQHF. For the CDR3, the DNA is TGTGCCATCAGTCAAGGGGTTCAGCCCCAGCATTTT.

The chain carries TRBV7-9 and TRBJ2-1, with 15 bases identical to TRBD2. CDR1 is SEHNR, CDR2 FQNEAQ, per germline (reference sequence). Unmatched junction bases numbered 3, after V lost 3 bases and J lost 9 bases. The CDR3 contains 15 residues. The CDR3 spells CASSLGLAGGLEQFF. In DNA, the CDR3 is TGTGCCAGCAGCTTGGGACTAGCGGGAGGCCTTGAGCAGTTCTTC.

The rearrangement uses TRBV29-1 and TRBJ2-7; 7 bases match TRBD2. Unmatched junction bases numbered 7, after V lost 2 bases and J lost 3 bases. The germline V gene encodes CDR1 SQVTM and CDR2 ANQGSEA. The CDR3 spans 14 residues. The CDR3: CSVETRERGYEQYF. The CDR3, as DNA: TGCAGCGTTGAAACGCGGGAGAGAGGCTACGAGCAGTACTTC.